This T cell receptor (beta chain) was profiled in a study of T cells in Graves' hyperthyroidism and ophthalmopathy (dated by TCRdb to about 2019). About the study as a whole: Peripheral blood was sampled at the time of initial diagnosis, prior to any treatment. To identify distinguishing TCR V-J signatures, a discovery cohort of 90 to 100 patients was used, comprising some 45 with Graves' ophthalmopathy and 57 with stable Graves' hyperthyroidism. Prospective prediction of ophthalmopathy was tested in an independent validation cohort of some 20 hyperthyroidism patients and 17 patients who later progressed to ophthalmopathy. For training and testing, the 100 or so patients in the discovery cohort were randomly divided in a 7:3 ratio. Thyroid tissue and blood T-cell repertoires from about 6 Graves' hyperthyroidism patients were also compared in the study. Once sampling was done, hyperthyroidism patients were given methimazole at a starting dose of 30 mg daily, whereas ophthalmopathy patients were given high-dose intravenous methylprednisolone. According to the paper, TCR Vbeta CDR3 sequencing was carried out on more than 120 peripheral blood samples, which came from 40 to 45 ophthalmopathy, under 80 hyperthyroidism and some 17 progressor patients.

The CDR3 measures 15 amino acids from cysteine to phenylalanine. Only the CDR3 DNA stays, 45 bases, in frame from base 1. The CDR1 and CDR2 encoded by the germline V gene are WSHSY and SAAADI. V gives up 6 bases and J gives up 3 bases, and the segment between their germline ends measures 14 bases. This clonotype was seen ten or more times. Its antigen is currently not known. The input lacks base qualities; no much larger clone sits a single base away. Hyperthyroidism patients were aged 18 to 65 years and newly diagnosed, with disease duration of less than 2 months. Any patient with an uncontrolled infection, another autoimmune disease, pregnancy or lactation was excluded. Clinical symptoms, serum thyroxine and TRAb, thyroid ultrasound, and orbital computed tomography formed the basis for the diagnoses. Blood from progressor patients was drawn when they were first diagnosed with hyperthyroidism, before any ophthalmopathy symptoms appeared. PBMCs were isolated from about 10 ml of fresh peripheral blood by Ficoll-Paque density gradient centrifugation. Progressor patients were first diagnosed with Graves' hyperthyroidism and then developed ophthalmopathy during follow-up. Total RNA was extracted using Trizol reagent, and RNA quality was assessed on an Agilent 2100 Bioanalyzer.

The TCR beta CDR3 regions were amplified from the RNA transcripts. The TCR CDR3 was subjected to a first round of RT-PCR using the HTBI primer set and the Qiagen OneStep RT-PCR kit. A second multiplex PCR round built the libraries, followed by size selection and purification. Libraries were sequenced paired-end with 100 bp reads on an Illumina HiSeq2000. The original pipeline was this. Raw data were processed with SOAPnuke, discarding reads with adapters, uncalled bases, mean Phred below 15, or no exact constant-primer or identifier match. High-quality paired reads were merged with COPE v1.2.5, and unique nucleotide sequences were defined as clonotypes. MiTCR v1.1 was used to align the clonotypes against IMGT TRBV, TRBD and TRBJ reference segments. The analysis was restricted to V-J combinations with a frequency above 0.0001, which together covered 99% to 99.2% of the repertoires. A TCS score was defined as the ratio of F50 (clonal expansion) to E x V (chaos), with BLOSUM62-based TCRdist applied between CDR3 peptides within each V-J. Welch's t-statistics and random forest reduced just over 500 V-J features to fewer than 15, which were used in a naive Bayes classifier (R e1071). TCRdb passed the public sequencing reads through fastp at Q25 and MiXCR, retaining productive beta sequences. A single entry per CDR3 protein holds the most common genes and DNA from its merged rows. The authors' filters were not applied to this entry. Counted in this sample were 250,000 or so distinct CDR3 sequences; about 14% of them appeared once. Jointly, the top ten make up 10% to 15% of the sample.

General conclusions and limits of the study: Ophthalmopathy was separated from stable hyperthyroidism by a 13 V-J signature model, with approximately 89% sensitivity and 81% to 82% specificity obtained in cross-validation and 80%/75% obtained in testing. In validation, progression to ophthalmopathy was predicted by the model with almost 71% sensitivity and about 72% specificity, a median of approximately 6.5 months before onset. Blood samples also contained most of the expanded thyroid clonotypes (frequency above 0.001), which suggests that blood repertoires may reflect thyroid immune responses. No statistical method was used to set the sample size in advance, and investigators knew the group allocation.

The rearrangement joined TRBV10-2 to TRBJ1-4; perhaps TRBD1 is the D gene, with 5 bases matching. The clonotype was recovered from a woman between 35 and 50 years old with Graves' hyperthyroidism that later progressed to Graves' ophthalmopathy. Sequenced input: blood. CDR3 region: CASRRMGGANEKLFF. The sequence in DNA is TGCGCCAGCAGACGAATGGGGGGGGCTAATGAAAAACTGTTTTTT.